The clone carrying this T cell receptor beta chain was observed at least ten times. TCRdb fed the RT-PCR reads into MiXCR, producing one record per CDR3 protein. The table lists hundreds of thousands of distinct CDR3 sequences, 14% of them singletons, with 3.6% in the top ten. Sequencing used memory CD4+ T cells from blood. This TCR was sampled from a female donor in good health, serving as a healthy control.

CDR3 region: CASSWDRHTGELFF. The DNA for the CDR3 is TGTGCCAGCAGCTGGGACAGGCACACCGGGGAGCTGTTTTTT. The chain has TRBV7-8 and TRBJ2-2; TRBD1 aligns across 8 bases. The CDR3 length is 14 residues. From germline, CDR1 is SGHVS and CDR2 FQNEAQ. J gave up 3 bases and V 4 bases, and 1 base lay outside the gene matches. The full variable domain, in which reference TRBV7-8 and TRBJ2-2 provide the parts outside the CDR3, is GAGVSQSPRYKVAKRGQDVALRCDPISGHVSLFWYQQALGQGPEFLTYFQNEAQLDKSGLPSDRFFAERPEGSVSTLKIQRTQQEDSAVYLCASSWDRHTGELFFGEGSRLTVL.